The sequence of this T cell receptor beta chain was determined in a study of blood T cells in healthy people across ages. The junction had 6 bases not matched to a gene; V was cut back by 4 bases and J by 1 base. Germline CDR1 is MNHEY and CDR2 is SVGAGI. The CDR3 is 15 residues long. This clonotype was observed many times. As yet, its antigen is unknown. Whole-study results and caveats: TCR beta diversity, measured per million T cells, fell in a roughly linear way with age. TCR beta diversity correlated strongly with naive T cell percentage.

Extraction yielded at least 5 micrograms of total RNA per sample. It was with a sample-barcoded 5' primer and a J-beta primer mix that a second PCR of roughly 7 to 12 cycles was run. No fewer than 3 million CDR3-containing paired-end reads came from each sample. TCRdb re-called the 5' RACE reads with MiXCR, one entry per CDR3 protein. Here the sample spans 1.5 million to 2 million distinct CDR3 sequences, roughly 30% being singletons. The origin of this receptor is a woman aged 25 to 39 in good health. What was sequenced was blood. The rearrangement uses TRBV6-5 and TRBJ1-2; 7 bases line up with TRBD1. The CDR3 DNA reads TGTGCCAGCAGTTTCTGGAGGGACAGTAACTATGGCTACACCTTC. Translated, it gives CASSFWRDSNYGYTF.